Listed below are T cell receptor beta chains from one sample, sequenced in a study of CD8 T cells in ankylosing spondylitis. TCRdb recomputed calls from the 5' RACE reads with MiXCR, one row per CDR3 protein. The sample has 90,000 to 100,000 distinct CDR3 sequences, roughly 8.3% seen once. Sequencing used blood, either unsorted or a sorted T cell fraction (not recorded which). The receptors come from a male donor with ankylosing spondylitis or in good health (not recorded which). CDR3s include the opening cysteine and the closing phenylalanine or tryptophan. D genes are given only for firm matches. Clone size is stated in some rows and not others, as once, few, many or a class when expanded.

>TRBJ2-1|NA|TRBV12-5|many
TGTGCTAGTGGTTTGACTACTTCAGCCAATGAGCAGTTCTTC
CASGLTTSANEQFF
>TRBJ1-2|NA|TRBV12-3/TRBV12-4|many
TGTGCCAGCAGTTTGATAAGAGGGGATGGCTACACCTTC
CASSLIRGDGYTF
>TRBJ2-1|NA|TRBV7-9|few
TGTGCCAGCAGCGGGGCCGGGCAGTTCTTC
CASSGAGQFF
>TRBJ2-1|TRBD2|TRBV4-3|many
TGCGCCAGCAGCCAAGATTTTTGGACTAGCGGGGCACAGTTCTTC
CASSQDFWTSGAQFF
>TRBJ1-2|TRBD1|TRBV7-2|many
TGTGCCAGCAGCCTCACAGGGGTCGATGGCTACACCTTC
CASSLTGVDGYTF
>TRBJ1-2|NA|TRBV6-4|many
TGTGCCAGCAGTGGACCGCGGAACTATGGCTACACCTTC
CASSGPRNYGYTF
>TRBJ2-2|NA|TRBV7-8|many
TGTGCCAGCAGCTTAGCCAGCGCCGCCACCGGGGAGCTGTTTTTT
CASSLASAATGELFF
>TRBJ2-5|TRBD2|TRBV20-1|many
TGCAGTGCTAGGTGGACTAGTACGGAGACCCAGTACTTC
CSARWTSTETQYF
>TRBJ2-3|NA|TRBV12-3/TRBV12-4|many
TGTGCCAGCGGAGACACTATAGCCGCAGATACGCAGTATTTT
CASGDTIAADTQYF
>TRBJ1-4|TRBD1|TRBV7-8|many
TGTGCCAGCGGCGACAGGGCAAATGAAAAACTGTTTTTT
CASGDRANEKLFF
>TRBJ1-5|NA|TRBV29-1|many
TGCAGCGTAGAAGGCCCCCCGGGGCAGCCCCAGCATTTT
CSVEGPPGQPQHF
>TRBJ2-7|NA|TRBV5-8|many
TGTGCCAGCAGCGCTGGGACCAGGGCCATATACGAGCAGTACTTC
CASSAGTRAIYEQYF
>TRBJ2-3|TRBD2|TRBV13|many
TGTGCCAGCAGCCCGCCGGGACTACGCGGGGAAGATACGCAGTATTTT
CASSPPGLRGEDTQYF
>TRBJ2-3|TRBD2|TRBV9|NA
TGTGCCAGCAGCGGTAGCGGGGGAAACACAGATACGCAGTATTTT
CASSGSGGNTDTQYF
>TRBJ1-1|NA|TRBV6-2/TRBV6-3|NA
TGTGCCAGCAGGTCGGTGGGGAGAGCTTTCTTT
CASRSVGRAFF
>TRBJ2-3|NA|TRBV5-6|NA
TGTGCCAGCAGCTTGTCGTCGATGGATACGCAGTATTTT
CASSLSSMDTQYF
>TRBJ2-7|TRBD1|TRBV12-3/TRBV12-4|many
TGTGCCAGCAGTTACGACAGGGGCTCTCAGTACTTC
CASSYDRGSQYF
>TRBJ2-4|NA|TRBV4-3|many
TGCGCCAGCAGCCAAGATCATATAGGACTGCCGGGGGACATTCAGTACTTC
CASSQDHIGLPGDIQYF
>TRBJ2-2|NA|TRBV20-1|many
TGCAGTGCTAGAGATATCAACAGGCCAAGCGTGACCGGGGAGCTGTTTTTT
CSARDINRPSVTGELFF
>TRBJ2-7|NA|TRBV5-1|many
TGCGCCAGCAGCTTGGCTCCGGACTCAACCTACGAGCAGTACTTC
CASSLAPDSTYEQYF